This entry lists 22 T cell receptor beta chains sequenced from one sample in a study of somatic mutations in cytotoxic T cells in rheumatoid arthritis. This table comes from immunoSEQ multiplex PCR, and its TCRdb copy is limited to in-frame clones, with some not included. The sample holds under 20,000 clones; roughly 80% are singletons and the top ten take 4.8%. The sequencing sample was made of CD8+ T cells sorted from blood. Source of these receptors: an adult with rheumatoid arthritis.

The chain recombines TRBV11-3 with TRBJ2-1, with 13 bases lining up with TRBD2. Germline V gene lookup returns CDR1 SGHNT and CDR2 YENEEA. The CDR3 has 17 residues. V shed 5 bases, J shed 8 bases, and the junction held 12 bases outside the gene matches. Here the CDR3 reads CASSVSRTSGGAHEQFF. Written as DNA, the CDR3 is TGTGCCAGCAGCGTTAGTCGTACTAGCGGGGGGGCCCATGAGCAGTTCTTC. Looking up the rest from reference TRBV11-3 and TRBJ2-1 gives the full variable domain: EAGVVQSPRYKIIEKKQPVAFWCNPISGHNTLYWYLQNLGQGPELLIRYENEEAVDDSQLPKDRFSAERLKGVDSTLKIQPAELGDSAVYLCASSVSRTSGGAHEQFFGPGTRLTVL.

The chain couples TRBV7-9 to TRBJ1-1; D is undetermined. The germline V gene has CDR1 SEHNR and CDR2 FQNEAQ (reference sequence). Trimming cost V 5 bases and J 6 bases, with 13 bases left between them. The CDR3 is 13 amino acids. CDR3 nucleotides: TGTGCCAGCAGCCCAGCCCGTCCCGCTGAAGCTTTCTTT. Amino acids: CASSPARPAEAFF.

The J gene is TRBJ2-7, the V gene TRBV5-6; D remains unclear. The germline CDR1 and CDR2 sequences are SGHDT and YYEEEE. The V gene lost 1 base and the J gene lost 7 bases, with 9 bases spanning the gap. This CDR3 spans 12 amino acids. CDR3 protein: CASSLTHREQYF. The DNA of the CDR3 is TGTGCCAGCAGCTTGACCCATAGGGAGCAGTACTTC.

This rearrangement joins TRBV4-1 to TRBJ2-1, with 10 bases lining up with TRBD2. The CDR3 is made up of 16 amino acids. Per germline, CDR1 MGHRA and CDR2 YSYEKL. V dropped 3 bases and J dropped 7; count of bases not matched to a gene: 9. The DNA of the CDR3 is TGCGCCAGCAGCCAGCATCCCAGCGGGGGGGAAAATGAGCAGTTCTTC. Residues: CASSQHPSGGENEQFF.

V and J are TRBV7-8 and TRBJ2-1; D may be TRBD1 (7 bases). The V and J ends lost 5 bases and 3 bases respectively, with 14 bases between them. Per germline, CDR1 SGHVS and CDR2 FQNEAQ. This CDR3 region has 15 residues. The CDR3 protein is CASSPQGGHYNEQFF. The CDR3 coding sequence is TGTGCCAGCAGCCCTCAGGGGGGACACTACAATGAGCAGTTCTTC.

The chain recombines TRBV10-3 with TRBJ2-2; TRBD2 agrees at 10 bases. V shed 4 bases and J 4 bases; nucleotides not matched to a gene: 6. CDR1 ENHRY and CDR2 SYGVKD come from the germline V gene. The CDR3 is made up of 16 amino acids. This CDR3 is CAISGVAGGPTGELFF. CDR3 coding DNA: TGTGCCATCAGTGGAGTAGCGGGGGGCCCCACCGGGGAGCTGTTTTTT.

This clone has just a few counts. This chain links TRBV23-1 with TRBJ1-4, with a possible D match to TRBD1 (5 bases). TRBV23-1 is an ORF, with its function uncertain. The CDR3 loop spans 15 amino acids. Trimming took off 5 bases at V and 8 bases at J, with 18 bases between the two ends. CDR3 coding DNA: TGCGCCAGCAGTAAAACCGGGACGAAAGACGAAAAACTGTTTTTT. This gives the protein CASSKTGTKDEKLFF.

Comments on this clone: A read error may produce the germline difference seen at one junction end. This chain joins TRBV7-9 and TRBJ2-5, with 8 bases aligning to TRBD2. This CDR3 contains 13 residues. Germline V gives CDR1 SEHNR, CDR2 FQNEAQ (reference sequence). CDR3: CASTLREGETQYF. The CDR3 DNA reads TGTGCCAGCACCTTACGGGAGGGAGAGACCCAGTACTTC.

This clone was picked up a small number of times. CDR3 in DNA: TGTGCTAGTGACAGAAAAGGAGGCTCCTACGAGCAGTACTTC. Protein: CASDRKGGSYEQYF. This chain uses TRBV12-5 with TRBJ2-7, with D perhaps matching TRBD2 (5 bases). CDR1 is LGHNT and CDR2 is FRNRAP in the germline V gene. V dropped 7 bases and J dropped 0 bases, with 13 bases sitting between them. CDR3 length: 14 amino acids.

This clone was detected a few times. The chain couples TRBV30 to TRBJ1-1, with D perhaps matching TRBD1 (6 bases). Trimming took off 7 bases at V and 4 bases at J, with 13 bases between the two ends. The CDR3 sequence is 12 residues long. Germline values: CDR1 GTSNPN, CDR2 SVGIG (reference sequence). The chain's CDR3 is CAYPRGPTEAFF. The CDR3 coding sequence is TGTGCCTACCCCCGGGGGCCCACTGAAGCTTTCTTT.

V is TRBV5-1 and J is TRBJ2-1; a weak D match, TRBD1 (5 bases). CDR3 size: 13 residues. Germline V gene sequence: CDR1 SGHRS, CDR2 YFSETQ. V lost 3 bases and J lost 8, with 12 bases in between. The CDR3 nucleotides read TGCGCCAGCAGCTCGACGGACATCCATGAGCAGTTCTTC. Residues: CASSSTDIHEQFF.

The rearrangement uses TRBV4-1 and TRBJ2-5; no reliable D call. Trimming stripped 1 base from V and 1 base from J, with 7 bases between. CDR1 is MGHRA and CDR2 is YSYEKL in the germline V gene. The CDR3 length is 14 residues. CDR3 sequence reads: CASSQGHSQETQYF. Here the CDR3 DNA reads TGCGCCAGCAGCCAAGGACACTCCCAAGAGACCCAGTACTTC.

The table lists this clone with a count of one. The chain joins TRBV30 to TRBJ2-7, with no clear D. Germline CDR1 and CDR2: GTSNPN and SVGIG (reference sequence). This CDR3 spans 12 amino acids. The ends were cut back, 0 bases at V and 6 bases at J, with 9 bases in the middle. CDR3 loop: CAWSVTGGEQYF. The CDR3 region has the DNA TGTGCCTGGAGTGTGACGGGCGGCGAGCAGTACTTC.

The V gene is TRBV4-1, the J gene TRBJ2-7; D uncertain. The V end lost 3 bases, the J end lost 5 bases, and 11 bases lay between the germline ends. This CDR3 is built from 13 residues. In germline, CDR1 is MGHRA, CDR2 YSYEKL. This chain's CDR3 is CASSHPTIHEQYF. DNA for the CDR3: TGCGCCAGCAGCCACCCGACAATCCACGAGCAGTACTTC.

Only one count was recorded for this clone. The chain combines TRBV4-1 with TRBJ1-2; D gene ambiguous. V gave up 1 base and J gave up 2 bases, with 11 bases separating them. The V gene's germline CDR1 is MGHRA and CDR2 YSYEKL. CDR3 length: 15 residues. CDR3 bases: TGCGCCAGCAGCCAAGGCCCAGTGGGGAACTATGGCTACACCTTC. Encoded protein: CASSQGPVGNYGYTF.

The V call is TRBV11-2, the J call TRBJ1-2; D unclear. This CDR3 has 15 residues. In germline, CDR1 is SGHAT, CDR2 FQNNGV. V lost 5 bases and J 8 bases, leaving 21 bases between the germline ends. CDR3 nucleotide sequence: TGTGCCAGCAGCGGTTCGGTGGCCCCTAGCTGGGGCTACACCTTC. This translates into CASSGSVAPSWGYTF.

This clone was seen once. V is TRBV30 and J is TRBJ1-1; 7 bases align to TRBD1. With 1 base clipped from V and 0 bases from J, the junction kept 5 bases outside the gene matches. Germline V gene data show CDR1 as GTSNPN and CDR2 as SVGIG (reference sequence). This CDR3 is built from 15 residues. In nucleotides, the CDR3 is TGTGCCTGGAGTGAGGCAGGGGGTATGAACACTGAAGCTTTCTTT. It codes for CAWSEAGGMNTEAFF.

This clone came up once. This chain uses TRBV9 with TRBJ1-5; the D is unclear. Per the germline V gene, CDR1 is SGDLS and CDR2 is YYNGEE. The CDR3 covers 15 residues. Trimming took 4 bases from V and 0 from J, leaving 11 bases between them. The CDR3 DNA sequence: TGTGCCAGCAGCCTAGGCGTGGGTAGCAATCAGCCCCAGCATTTT. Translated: CASSLGVGSNQPQHF.

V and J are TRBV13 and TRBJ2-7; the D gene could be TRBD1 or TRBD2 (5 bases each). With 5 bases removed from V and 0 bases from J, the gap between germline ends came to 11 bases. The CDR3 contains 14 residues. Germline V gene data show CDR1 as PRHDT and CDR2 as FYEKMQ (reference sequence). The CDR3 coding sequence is TGTGCCAGCAGCCAGAGGGACGGCTCCTACGAGCAGTACTTC. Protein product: CASSQRDGSYEQYF.

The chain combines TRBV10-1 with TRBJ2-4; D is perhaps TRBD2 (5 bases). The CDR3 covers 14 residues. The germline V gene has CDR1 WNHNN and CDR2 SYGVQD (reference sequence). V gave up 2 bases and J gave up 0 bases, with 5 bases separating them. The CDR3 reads CASSEGLAKNIQYF. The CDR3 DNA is TGCGCCAGCAGTGAGGGACTAGCCAAAAACATTCAGTACTTC.

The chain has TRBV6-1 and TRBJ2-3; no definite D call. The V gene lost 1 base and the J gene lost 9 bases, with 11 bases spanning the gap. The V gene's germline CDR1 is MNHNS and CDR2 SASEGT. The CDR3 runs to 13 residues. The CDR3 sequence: CASSEDPLRTQYF. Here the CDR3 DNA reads TGTGCCAGCAGTGAAGATCCGTTGCGGACGCAGTATTTT.

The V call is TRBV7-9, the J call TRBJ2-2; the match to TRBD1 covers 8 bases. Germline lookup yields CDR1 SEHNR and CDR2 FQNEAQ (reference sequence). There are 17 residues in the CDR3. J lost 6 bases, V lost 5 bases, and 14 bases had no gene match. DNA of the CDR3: TGTGCCAGCAGCCCCCTCTCCGGGACAGGAGTCGCCGGGGAGCTGTTTTTT. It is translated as CASSPLSGTGVAGELFF.